Each of the 7 T cell receptor beta chains below was sequenced from the same sample in a study of T cell responses to AZD1222 COVID-19 vaccine. Repertoires were generated with immunoSEQ multiplex PCR, while TCRdb's copy carries only in-frame clones and drops some. Among roughly 150,000 clones listed, approximately 90% were seen once. The sequences come from peripheral blood, collected on day 0 of AZD1222 vaccination. These receptors were collected from an adult in good health.

This clone is a singleton in its sample. This chain joins TRBV28 and TRBJ1-2; 10 nucleotides agree with TRBD1. CDR3 length: 16 residues. Germline loops: CDR1 MDHEN, CDR2 SYDVKM. Trimming removed 5 bases from V and 5 bases from J; junction bases left unmatched: 11. CDR3 residues: CASSTPGTGETYGYTF. DNA of the CDR3: TGTGCCAGCAGTACCCCCGGGACAGGGGAAACATATGGCTACACCTTC.

Details on this clone: This sample also contains other DNA sequences that code for the same CDR3. The chain recombines TRBV18 with TRBJ1-5; D is unresolved. Germline V gene data show CDR1 as KGHSH and CDR2 as LQKENI. V dropped 4 bases and J dropped 1 base, with 8 bases sitting between them. This CDR3 has 14 amino acids. The CDR3 region is CASSLTESNQPQHF. CDR3 sequence (DNA): TGTGCCAGCTCACTTACAGAGAGCAATCAGCCCCAGCATTTT.

This clone was picked up one time. The chain has TRBV6-1 and TRBJ1-5; no clear D gene. CDR3 length: 16 residues. Germline V gene sequence: CDR1 MNHNS, CDR2 SASEGT. Trimming took 2 bases from V and 1 from J, leaving 12 bases between them. Written as DNA, the CDR3 is TGTGCCAGCAGTGAAATCGCTCAGTGGAGCAATCAGCCCCAGCATTTT. This gives the protein CASSEIAQWSNQPQHF.

The chain joins TRBV12-3 or TRBV12-4 to TRBJ1-1; TRBD1 might be the D (5 bases). This CDR3 has 12 amino acids. Deletions cut 6 bases from V and 7 bases from J, with 12 bases between. The CDR3 region has the DNA TGTGCCAGCAGGGGACGGTCGGTTGAAGCTTTCTTT. Its translation is CASRGRSVEAFF.

This chain links TRBV6-5 with TRBJ1-2; D call uncertain. The germline V gene encodes CDR1 MNHEY and CDR2 SVGAGI. The CDR3 spans 15 residues. V shed 0 bases and J shed 4 bases, with 12 bases lying between them. CDR3 bases: TGTGCCAGCAGTTACTCAGACTCAGGAGGCTATGGCTACACCTTC. It specifies CASSYSDSGGYGYTF.

This sequence joins TRBV5-6 and TRBJ1-5; TRBD1 might be the D (6 bases). V dropped 5 bases and J dropped 5 bases, with 11 bases sitting between them. CDR1 is SGHDT and CDR2 is YYEEEE in the germline V gene. CDR3 length: 13 amino acids. Written as DNA, the CDR3 is TGTGCCAGCAGGTTCTGGGGGCATCAGCCCCAGCATTTT. Its translation is CASRFWGHQPQHF.

V gene TRBV29-1 combines with J gene TRBJ2-5, with TRBD1 matching over 9 bases. The CDR3 contains 12 residues. CDR1 and CDR2 (germline): SQVTM, ANQGSEA. The CDR3 DNA is TGCGGGGGACAGGGCTCTGTGAAGACCCAGTACTTC. This encodes CGGQGSVKTQYF.